This T cell receptor beta chain was sequenced in a study of OX40 agonist ivuxolimab in advanced cancers. Overall study: People who had prior anti-PD-1, anti-PD-L1 or anti-CTLA-4 therapy could take part, and 35% to 50% had some.

As concerns this clone: Its antigen remains unknown.

Method: immunoSEQ multiplex PCR; TCRdb's copy keeps in-frame clones and lacks some. The sample lists some 14,000 clones, roughly 87% seen once, with roughly two thirds in the top ten. The junction had 3 bases not matched to a gene; V was cut back by 4 bases and J by 1 base. Germline CDR1 reads PRHDT; CDR2 reads FYEKMQ (reference sequence). The CDR3 contains 15 residues. Study-level results: CD4+ and CD8+ T cells in blood underwent clonal expansion by week 6 at 0.1 to 3.0 mg/kg.

The sample was CD4+ or CD8+ T cells sorted from blood, taken in a trial of the OX40 agonist ivuxolimab. The genes are TRBV13 and TRBJ1-5; 8 bases are shared with TRBD1. This sequence originates from an adult with an advanced solid tumor such as melanoma, head and neck, liver or kidney cancer. Here the CDR3 DNA reads TGTGCCAGCAGCTCCTCAGGGGGCAGCAATCAGCCCCAGCATTTT. Protein: CASSSSGGSNQPQHF.